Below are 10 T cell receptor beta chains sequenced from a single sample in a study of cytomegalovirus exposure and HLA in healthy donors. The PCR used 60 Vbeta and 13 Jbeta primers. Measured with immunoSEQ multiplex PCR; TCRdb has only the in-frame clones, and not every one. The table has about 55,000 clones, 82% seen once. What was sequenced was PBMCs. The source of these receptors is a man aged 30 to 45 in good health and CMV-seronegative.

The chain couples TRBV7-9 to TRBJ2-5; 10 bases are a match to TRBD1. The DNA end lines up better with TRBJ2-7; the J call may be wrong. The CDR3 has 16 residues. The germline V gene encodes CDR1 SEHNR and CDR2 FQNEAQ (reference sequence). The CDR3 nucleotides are TGTGCCAGCAGCTCCCCCAAAGGGACAGGGGTCTACGAGCAGTACTTC. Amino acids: CASSSPKGTGVYEQYF.

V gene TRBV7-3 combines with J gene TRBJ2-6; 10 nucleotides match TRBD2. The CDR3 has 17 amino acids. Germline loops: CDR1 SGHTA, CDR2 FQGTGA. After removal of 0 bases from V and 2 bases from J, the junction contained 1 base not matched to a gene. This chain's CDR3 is CASSLTAGGPGANVLTF. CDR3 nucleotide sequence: TGTGCCAGCAGCTTAACAGCGGGGGGGCCTGGGGCCAACGTCCTGACTTTC.

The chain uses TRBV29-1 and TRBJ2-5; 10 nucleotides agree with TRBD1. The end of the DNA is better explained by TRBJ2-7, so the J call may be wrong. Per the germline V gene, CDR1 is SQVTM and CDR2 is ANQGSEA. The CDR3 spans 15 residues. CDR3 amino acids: CSVGYPTGGRYEQYF. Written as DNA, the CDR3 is TGCAGCGTTGGGTACCCGACAGGGGGCAGGTACGAGCAGTACTTC.

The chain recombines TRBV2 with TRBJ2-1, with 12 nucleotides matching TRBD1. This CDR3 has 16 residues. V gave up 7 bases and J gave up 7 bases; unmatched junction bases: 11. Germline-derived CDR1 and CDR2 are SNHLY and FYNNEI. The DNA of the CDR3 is TGTGCCAGCAAAGACCCCGGGACAGGGGGCCGAAATGAGCAGTTCTTC. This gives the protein CASKDPGTGGRNEQFF. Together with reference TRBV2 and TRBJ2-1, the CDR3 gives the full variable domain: EPEVTQTPSHQVTQMGQEVILRCVPISNHLYFYWYRQILGQKVEFLVSFYNNEISEKSEIFDDQFSVERPDGSNFTLKIRSTKLEDSAMYFCASKDPGTGGRNEQFFGPGTRLTVL.

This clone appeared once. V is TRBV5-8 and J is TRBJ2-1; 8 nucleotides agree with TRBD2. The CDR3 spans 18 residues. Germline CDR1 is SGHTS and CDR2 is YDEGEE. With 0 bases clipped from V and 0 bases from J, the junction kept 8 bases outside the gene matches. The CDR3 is CASSLAMLSGSSYNEQFF. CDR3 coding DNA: TGTGCCAGCAGCTTGGCCATGCTGAGCGGGAGCTCCTACAATGAGCAGTTCTTC.

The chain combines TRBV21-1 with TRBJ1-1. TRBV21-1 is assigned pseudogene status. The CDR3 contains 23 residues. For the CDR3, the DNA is TGTGCCAGCAGCAAAGCGTTCATCGTTCTGTATTTTGTCGGGGGGCATATGAACACTGAAGCTTTCTTT. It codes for CASSKAFIVLYFVGGHMNTEAFF.

CDR3 amino acids: CASSKGAQTRGANVLTF. CDR3 nucleotides: TGTGCCAGCAGCAAAGGGGCCCAAACCCGTGGGGCCAACGTCCTGACTTTC. The chain couples TRBV21-1 to TRBJ2-6; the D call of TRBD1 is as the table states it, not checked on the DNA. TRBV21-1 is listed as a pseudogene. This CDR3 has 17 amino acids.

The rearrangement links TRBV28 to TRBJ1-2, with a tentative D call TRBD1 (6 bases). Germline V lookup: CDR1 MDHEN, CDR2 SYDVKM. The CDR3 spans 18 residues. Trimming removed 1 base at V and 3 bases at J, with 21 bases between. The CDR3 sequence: CASSLFQNLDRFDYGYTF. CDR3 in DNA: TGTGCCAGCAGTTTATTCCAAAACCTCGACAGGTTCGACTATGGCTACACCTTC.

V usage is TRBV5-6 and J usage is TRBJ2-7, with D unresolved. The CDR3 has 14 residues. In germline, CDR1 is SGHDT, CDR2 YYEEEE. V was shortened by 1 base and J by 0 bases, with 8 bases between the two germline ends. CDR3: CASSLTEVSYEQYF. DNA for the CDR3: TGTGCCAGCAGCTTGACTGAGGTCTCCTACGAGCAGTACTTC.

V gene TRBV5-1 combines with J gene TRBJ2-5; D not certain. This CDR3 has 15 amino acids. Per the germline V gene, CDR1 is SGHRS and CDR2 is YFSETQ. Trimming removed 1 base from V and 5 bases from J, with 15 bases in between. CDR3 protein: CASSLRASMFETQYF. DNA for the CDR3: TGCGCCAGCAGCTTGCGCGCGTCGATGTTTGAGACCCAGTACTTC.